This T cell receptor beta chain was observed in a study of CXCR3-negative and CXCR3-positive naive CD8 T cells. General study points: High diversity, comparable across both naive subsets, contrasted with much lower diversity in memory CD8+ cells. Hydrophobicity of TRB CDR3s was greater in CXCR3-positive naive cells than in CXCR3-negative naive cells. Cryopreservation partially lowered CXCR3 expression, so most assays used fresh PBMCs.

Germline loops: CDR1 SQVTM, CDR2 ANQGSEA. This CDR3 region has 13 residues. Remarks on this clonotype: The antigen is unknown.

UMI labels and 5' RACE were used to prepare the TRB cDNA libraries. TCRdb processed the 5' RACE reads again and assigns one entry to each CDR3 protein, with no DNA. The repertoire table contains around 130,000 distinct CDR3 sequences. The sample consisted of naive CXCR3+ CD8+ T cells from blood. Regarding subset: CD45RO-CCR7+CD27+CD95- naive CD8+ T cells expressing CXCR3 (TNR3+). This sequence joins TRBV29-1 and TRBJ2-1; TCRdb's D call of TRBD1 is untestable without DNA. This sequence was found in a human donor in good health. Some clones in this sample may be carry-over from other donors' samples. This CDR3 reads CSVGFLGGNEQFF.